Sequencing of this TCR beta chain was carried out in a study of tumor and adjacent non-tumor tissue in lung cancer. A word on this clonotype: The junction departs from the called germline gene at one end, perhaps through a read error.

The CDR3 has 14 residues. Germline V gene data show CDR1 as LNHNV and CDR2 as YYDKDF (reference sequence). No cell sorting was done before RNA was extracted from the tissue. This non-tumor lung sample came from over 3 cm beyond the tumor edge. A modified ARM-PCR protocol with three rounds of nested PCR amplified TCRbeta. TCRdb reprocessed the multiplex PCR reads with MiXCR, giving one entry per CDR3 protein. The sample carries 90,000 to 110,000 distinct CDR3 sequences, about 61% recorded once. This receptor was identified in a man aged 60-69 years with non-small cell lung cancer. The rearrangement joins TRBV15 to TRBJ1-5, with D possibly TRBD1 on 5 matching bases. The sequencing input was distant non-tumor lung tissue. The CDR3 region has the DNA TGTGCCACCAGCAACCAGGGCCGCAATCAACCCCAGCATTTT. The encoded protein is CATSNQGRNQPQHF.